A selection of T cell receptor beta chains follows, all from one sample in a study of blood T cell repertoires in COVID-19. The data were produced by immunoSEQ multiplex PCR, yet TCRdb's version contains in-frame clones alone and is incomplete. Here the sample spans 200,000 to 300,000 clones, 80% to 85% being singletons. The sample consisted of peripheral blood. Source of these receptors: a man aged 55 to 70 with acute or convalescent COVID-19. Each CDR3 is given with its conserved first and last residue.

v_gene: TRBV9
CDR3aa: CASSPRGGGMLKETQYF

v_gene: TRBV18
CDR3aa: CASSDSTDTQYF

v_gene: TRBV7-2
CDR3aa: CASSEDSLMNTEAFF

v_gene: TRBV20-1
CDR3aa: CSASYKSGNSPLHF

v_gene: TRBV4-3
CDR3aa: CASSQDRSGTIAYEQYF

v_gene: TRBV19
CDR3aa: CASRPGGGREKLFF

v_gene: TRBV28
CDR3aa: CASSLVPPGLQNEQFF

v_gene: TRBV18
CDR3aa: CASSPSSGGARTGELFF

v_gene: TRBV23-1
CDR3aa: CASSQRDRASPVNQPQHF

v_gene: TRBV5-1
CDR3aa: CASSPPGTSVRETQYF

v_gene: TRBV6-2/TRBV6-3
CDR3aa: CASSTAGTTYEQYF

v_gene: TRBV12-3/TRBV12-4
CDR3aa: CASSPPVVTGAFF

v_gene: TRBV29-1
CDR3aa: CSAPRPPGQRNTEAFF

v_gene: TRBV5-8
CDR3aa: CASSLPGQGFAGELFF

v_gene: TRBV7-9
CDR3aa: CASSLLDSPGETQYF

v_gene: TRBV11-3
CDR3aa: CASSLAGDFYEQYF

v_gene: TRBV7-2
CDR3aa: CASSLKAGGTDTQYF

v_gene: TRBV27
CDR3aa: CASSYSGWGQEGTEAFF

v_gene: TRBV7-9
CDR3aa: CASSLSGQTNTEAFF

v_gene: TRBV12-5
CDR3aa: CASGFRTGYGYTF

v_gene: TRBV7-3
CDR3aa: CASSYPSADTQYF

v_gene: TRBV6-5
CDR3aa: CASGREGTDTQYF

v_gene: TRBV5-1
CDR3aa: CASSSGGSDGYTF

v_gene: TRBV7-8
CDR3aa: CASSLVGTGKGTDTQYF

v_gene: TRBV7-6
CDR3aa: CASSQGQGGNQPQHF